This is a list of T cell receptor beta chains from one sample in a study of cytomegalovirus exposure and HLA in healthy donors. TCRdb's table, derived via immunoSEQ multiplex PCR, lists solely in-frame clones and lacks some. The sample yields roughly 98,000 clones, roughly 90% seen once. The specimen sequenced was PBMCs. These receptors all come from a man aged 18 to 30 in good health and CMV-seropositive. Both conserved end residues are trimmed from each CDR3. Each record gives: V gene, CDR3 protein.

V gene: TRBV6-6; CDR3 protein: ASSYGQGSGNTIY
V gene: TRBV6-5; CDR3 protein: ASTPPGTGTEQY
V gene: TRBV5-4; CDR3 protein: ASSLGTGSTYEQY
V gene: TRBV18; CDR3 protein: ASSPPQMAGEKLF
V gene: TRBV27; CDR3 protein: ASSPLLGITYEQY
V gene: TRBV7-3; CDR3 protein: ASSLNREGTEAF
V gene: TRBV7-6; CDR3 protein: ASSLSASPRETQY
V gene: TRBV7-6; CDR3 protein: ASSLEEGFNQPQH
V gene: TRBV29-1; CDR3 protein: SVEDFRTGGYEQY
V gene: TRBV4-3; CDR3 protein: ASSPTWAGNYGYT
V gene: TRBV29-1; CDR3 protein: SVGDRGGQPQH
V gene: TRBV5-5; CDR3 protein: ASSLADRVST
V gene: TRBV27; CDR3 protein: ASSPSWTVNTEAF
V gene: TRBV5-6; CDR3 protein: ASSAAGTGKINTEAF
V gene: TRBV10-2; CDR3 protein: ASTGLAGVETQY
V gene: TRBV7-2; CDR3 protein: ASSLGRGPTNEKLF
V gene: TRBV27; CDR3 protein: ASNTGGYNEQF
V gene: TRBV28; CDR3 protein: ASSFRGWGPQH
V gene: TRBV9; CDR3 protein: ASSVDGHWDGYT
V gene: TRBV15; CDR3 protein: ATSRDKLAEYEQY
V gene: TRBV27; CDR3 protein: ASSLVGSGRFIGDEQY
V gene: TRBV19; CDR3 protein: ASSMGGGGTEAF
V gene: TRBV5-4; CDR3 protein: ASSFDRVLSSPLH
V gene: TRBV11-2; CDR3 protein: ASSYDNQGGEQY